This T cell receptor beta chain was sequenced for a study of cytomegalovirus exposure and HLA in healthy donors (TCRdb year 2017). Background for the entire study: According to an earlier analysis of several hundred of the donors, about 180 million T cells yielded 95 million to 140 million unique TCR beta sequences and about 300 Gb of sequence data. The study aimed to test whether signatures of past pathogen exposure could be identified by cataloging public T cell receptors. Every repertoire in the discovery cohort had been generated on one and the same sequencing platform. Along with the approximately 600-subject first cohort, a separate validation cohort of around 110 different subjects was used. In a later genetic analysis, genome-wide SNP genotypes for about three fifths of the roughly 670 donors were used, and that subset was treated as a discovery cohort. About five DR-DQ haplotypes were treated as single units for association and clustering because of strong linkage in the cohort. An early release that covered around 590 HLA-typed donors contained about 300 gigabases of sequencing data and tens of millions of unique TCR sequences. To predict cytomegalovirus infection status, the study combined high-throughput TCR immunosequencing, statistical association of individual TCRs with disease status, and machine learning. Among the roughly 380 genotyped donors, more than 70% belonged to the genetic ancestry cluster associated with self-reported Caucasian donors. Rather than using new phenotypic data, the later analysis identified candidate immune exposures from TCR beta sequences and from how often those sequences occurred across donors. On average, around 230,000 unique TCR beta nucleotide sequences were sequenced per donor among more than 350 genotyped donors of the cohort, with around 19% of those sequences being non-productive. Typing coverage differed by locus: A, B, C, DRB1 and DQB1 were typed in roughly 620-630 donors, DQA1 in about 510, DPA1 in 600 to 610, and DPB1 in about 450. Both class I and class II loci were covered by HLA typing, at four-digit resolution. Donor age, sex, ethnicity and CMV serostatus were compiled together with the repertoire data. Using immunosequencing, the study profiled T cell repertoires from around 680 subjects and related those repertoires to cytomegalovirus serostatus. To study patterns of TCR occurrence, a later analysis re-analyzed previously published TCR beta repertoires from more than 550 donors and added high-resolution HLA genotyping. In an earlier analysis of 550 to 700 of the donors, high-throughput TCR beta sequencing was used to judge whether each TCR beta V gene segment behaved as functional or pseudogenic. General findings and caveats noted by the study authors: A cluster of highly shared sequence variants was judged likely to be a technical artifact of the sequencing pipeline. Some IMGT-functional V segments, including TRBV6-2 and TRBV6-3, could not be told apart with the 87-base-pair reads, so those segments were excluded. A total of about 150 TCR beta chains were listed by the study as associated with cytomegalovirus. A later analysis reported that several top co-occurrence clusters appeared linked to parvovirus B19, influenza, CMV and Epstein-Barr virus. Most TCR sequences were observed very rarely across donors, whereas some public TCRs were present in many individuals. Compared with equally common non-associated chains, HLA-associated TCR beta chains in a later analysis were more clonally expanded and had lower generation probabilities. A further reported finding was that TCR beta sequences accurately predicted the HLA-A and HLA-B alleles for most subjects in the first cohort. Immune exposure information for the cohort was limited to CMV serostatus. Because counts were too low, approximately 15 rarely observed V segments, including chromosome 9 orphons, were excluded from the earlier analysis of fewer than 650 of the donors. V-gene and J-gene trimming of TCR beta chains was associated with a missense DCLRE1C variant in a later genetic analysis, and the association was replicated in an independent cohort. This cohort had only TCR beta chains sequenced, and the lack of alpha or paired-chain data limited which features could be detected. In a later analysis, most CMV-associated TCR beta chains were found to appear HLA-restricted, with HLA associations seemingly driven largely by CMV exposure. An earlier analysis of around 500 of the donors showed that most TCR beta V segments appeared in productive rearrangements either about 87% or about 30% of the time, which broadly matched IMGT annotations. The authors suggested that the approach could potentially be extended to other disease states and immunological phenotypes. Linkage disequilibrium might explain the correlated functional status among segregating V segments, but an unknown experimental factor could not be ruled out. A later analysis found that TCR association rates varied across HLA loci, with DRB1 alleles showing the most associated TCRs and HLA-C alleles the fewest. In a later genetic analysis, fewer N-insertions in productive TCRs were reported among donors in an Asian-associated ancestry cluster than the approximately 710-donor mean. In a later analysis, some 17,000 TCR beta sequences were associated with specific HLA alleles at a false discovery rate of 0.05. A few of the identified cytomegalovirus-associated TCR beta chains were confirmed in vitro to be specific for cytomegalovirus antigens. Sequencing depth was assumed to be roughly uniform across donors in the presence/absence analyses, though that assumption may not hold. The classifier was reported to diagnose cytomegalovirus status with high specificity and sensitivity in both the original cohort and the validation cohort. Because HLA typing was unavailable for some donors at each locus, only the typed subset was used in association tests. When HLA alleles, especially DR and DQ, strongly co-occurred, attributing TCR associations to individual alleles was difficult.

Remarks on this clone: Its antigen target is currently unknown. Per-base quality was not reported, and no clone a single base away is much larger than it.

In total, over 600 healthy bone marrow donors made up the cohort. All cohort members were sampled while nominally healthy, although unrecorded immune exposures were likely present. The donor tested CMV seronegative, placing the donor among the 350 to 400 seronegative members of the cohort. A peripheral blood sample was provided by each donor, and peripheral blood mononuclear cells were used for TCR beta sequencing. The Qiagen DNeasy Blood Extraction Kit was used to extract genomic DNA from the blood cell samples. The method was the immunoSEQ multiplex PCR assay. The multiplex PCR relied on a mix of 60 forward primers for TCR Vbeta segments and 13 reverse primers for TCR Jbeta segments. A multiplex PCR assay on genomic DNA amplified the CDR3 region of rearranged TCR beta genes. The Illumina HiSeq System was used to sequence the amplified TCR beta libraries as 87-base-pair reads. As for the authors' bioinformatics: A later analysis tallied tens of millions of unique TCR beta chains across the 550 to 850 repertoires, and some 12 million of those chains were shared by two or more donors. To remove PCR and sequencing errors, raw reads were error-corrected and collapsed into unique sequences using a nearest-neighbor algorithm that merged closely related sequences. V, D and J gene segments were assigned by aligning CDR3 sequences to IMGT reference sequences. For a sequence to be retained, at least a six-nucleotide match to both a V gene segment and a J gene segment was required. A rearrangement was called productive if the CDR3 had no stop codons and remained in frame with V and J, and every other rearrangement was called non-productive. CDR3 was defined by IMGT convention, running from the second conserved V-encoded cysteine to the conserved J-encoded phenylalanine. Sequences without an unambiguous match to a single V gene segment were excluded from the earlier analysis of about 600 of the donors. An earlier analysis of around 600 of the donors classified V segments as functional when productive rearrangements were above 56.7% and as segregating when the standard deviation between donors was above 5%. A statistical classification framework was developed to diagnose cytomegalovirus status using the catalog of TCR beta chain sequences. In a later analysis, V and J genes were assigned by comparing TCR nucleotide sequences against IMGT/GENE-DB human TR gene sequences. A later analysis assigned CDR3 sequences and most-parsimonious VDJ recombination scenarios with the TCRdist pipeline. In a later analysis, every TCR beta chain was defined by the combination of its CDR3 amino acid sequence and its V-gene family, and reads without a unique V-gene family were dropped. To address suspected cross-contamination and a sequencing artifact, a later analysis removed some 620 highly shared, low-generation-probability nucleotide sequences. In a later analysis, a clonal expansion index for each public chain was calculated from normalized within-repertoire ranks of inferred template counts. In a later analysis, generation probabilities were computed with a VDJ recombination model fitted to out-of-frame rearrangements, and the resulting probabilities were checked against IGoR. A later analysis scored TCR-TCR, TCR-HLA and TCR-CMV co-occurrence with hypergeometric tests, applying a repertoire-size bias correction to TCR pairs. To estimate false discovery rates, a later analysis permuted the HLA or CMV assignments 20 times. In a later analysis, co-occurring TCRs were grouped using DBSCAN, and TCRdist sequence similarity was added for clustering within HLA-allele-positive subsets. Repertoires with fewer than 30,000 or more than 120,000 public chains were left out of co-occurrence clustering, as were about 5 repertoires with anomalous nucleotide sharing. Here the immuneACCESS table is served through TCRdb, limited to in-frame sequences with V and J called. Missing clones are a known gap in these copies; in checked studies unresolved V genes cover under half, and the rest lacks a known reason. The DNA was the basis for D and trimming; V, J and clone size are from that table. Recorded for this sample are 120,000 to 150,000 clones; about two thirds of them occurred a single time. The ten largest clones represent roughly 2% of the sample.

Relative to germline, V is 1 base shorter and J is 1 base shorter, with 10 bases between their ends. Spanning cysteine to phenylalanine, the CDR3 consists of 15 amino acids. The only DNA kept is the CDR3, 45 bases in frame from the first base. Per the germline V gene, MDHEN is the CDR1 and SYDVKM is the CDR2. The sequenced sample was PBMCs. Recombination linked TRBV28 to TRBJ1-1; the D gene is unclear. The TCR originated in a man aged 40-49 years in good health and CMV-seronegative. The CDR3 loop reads CASSLFGQSNTEAFF. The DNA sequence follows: TGTGCCAGCAGTTTATTTGGCCAGTCGAACACTGAAGCTTTCTTT.